One and the same sample provided the 8 T cell receptor beta chains below, sequenced in a study of metastatic and nonmetastatic thyroid tumors (TCRdb year 2020). Preparation of the library involved PCR. Data came from an Illumina HiSeq 4000. Using fastp trimming at Q25 and MiXCR clonotype assembly, TCRdb reanalyzed the public sequencing data and kept in-frame beta chains. Counted in this sample were 4,500 to 6,500 clones; roughly 19% of them appeared once. The ten biggest clones cover 5.5% to 7% of the sample. None of the patients had been given any treatment before thyroid surgery. The sample taken for sequencing was adjacent normal tissue. These receptors all stem from a female donor with papillary thyroid cancer or a benign thyroid nodule (not recorded which). Some clones in this sample may be carry-over from other donors' samples.

The J gene is TRBJ2-1, the V gene TRBV28; TRBD1 agrees at 9 bases. Germline V gives CDR1 MDHEN, CDR2 SYDVKM. Trimming cost V 7 bases and J 9 bases; bases outside gene matches: 13. The CDR3 is made up of 15 amino acids. Written as DNA, the CDR3 is TGTGCCAGCAATCTGAGACAGGGGGAGGGTGGTGAGCAGTTCTTC. It yields the protein CASNLRQGEGGEQFF.

This clone rates as medium-sized. This chain links TRBV27 with TRBJ1-2; possible D gene TRBD1, 6 bases. The germline V gene encodes CDR1 MNHEY and CDR2 SMNVEV (reference sequence). V gave up 5 bases and J gave up 3 bases, with 13 bases separating them. The CDR3 covers 14 residues. The CDR3 here is CASSPIGQYYGYTF. The CDR3 DNA follows: TGTGCCAGCAGTCCGATAGGACAGTACTATGGCTACACCTTC.

The chain carries TRBV24-1 and TRBJ2-1; the D gene is possibly TRBD1 (5 bases). Trimming cost V 4 bases and J 10 bases, with 19 bases left between them. Germline V CDR1 and CDR2: KGHDR, SFDVKD. This CDR3 is 15 amino acids long. The CDR3 reads CATSDRDGHQTEQFF. Written as DNA, the CDR3 is TGTGCCACCAGTGACCGAGACGGACACCAAACAGAGCAGTTCTTC.

On this clone itself: A junction boundary mismatches the germline segment, possibly from a read error. The rearrangement uses TRBV5-1 and TRBJ2-7; 7 bases match TRBD2. Looked up from germline, CDR1 is SGHRS and CDR2 is YFSETQ. The CDR3 loop spans 17 amino acids. CDR3 coding DNA: TGTGCCAGCAGCTTGATCAAGAGCGGGGTGTCGGTCGACGAGCAGTACTTC. Protein: CASSLIKSGVSVDEQYF.

Sample share makes this clone medium-sized (0.01 to 0.1%). The CDR3 reads CASSSNRGETQYF. As DNA, the CDR3 is TGTGCCAGCAGCTCTAACAGGGGAGAGACCCAGTACTTC. The chain uses TRBV11-3 and TRBJ2-5; 7 positions agree with TRBD1. Germline loops: CDR1 SGHNT, CDR2 YENEEA. The CDR3 is 13 amino acids. Losses at the gene ends were 4 bases for V and 4 bases for J; bases not matched to a gene: 3.

In its sample, this clone ranks as medium-sized. The V call is TRBV5-1, the J call TRBJ2-7; D gene unclear. Germline V gene lookup returns CDR1 SGHRS and CDR2 YFSETQ. Trimming cost V 2 bases and J 2 bases, with 11 bases left between them. CDR3 length equals 14 residues. The CDR3 DNA follows: TGCGCCAGCAGCTTATCTACTTCCCCCTACGAGCAGTACTTC. It encodes CASSLSTSPYEQYF.

This clone was detected only a few times. The gene calls are TRBV15 and TRBJ2-1; a weak D match, TRBD1 (5 bases). The germline V gene has CDR1 LNHNV and CDR2 YYDKDF (reference sequence). CDR3 length equals 15 residues. Trimming removed 5 bases at V and 3 bases at J, with 14 bases between. CDR3 sequence (DNA): TGTGCCACCAGCCCTCAGGGTTCTGACTACAATGAGCAGTTCTTC. Encoded protein: CATSPQGSDYNEQFF.

This clone is medium-sized in the sample. The rearrangement links TRBV12-3 or TRBV12-4 to TRBJ2-1; D is tentatively TRBD1 or TRBD2 (5 bases each). V was pared by 7 bases and J by 6 bases, with 13 bases between. The CDR3 loop spans 13 amino acids. The CDR3 spells CASTGNSVNEQFF. CDR3 sequence (DNA): TGTGCCAGCACAGGGAATAGCGTCAATGAGCAGTTCTTC.